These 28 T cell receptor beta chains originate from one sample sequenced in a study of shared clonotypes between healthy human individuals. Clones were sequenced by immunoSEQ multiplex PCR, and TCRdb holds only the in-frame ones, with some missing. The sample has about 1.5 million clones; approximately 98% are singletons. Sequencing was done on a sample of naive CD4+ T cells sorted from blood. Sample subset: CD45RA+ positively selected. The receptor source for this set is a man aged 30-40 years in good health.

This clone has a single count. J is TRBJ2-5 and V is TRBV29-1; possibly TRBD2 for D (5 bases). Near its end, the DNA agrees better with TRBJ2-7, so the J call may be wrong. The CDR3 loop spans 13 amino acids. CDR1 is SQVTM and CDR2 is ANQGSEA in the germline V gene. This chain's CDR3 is CSVGTRLAGEQYF. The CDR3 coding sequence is TGCAGCGTTGGTACGCGGCTAGCAGGCGAGCAGTACTTC.

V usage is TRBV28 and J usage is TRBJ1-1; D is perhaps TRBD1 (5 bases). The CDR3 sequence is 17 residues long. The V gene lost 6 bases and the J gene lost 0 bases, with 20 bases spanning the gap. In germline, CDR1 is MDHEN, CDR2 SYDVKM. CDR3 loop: CASRPSLLRDLNTEAFF. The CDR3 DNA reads TGTGCCAGCAGGCCCTCCCTACTCAGGGACTTGAACACTGAAGCTTTCTTT.

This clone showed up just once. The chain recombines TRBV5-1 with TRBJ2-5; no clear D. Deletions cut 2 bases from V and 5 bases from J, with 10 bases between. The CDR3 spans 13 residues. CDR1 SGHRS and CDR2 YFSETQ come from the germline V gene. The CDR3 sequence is CASSFSAAETQYF. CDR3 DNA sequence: TGCGCCAGCAGCTTCTCGGCAGCGGAGACCCAGTACTTC.

The DNA of the CDR3 is TGCGCCAGCAGCTATTATGGCACCGGGACAGGGAGGTCTTACTATGGCTACACCTTC. It specifies CASSYYGTGTGRSYYGYTF. The chain employs TRBV5-1 and TRBJ1-2, with TRBD1 matching 9 bases. Germline-derived CDR1 and CDR2 are SGHRS and YFSETQ. CDR3 length: 19 amino acids. The V gene end was trimmed by 3 bases and the J gene end by 3 bases; junction bases not matched to a gene: 18.

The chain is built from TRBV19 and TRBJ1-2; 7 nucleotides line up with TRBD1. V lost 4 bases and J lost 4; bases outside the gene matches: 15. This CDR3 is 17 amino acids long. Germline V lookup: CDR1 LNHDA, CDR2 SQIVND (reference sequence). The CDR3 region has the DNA TGTGCCAGTAGTAACCGGGACAGACGCCTTTCTCTCTATGGCTACACCTTC. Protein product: CASSNRDRRLSLYGYTF.

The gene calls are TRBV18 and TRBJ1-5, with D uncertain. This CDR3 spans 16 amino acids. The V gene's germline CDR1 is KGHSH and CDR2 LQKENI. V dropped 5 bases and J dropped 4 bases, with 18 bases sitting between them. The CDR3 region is CASSFGTGGTNQPQHF. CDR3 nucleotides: TGTGCCAGCTCATTCGGAACGGGCGGAACTAATCAGCCCCAGCATTTT.

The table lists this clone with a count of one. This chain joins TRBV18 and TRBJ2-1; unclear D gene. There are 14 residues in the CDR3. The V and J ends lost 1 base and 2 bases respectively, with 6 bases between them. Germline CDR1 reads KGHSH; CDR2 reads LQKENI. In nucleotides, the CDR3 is TGTGCCAGCTCACCACTTGGGCCCTACAATGAGCAGTTCTTC. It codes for CASSPLGPYNEQFF.

Here the CDR3 DNA reads TGTGCCAGCTCACAAAAAGCCGTTAGCAATCAGCCCCAGCATTTT. This codes for CASSQKAVSNQPQHF. V is TRBV18 and J is TRBJ1-5; D is uncertain. V shed 4 bases and J shed 0 bases, with 10 bases lying between them. The CDR3 length is 15 residues. From germline, CDR1 is KGHSH and CDR2 LQKENI.

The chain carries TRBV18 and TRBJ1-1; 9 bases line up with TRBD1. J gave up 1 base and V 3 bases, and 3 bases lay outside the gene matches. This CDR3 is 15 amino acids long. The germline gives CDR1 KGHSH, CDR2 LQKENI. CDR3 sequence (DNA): TGTGCCAGCTCACCGACAGGGGGTGGGAACACTGAAGCTTTCTTT. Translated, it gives CASSPTGGGNTEAFF.

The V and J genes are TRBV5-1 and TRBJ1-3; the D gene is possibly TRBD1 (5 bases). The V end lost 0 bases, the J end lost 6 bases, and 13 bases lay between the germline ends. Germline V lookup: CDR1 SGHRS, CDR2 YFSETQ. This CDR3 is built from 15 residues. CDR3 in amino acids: CASSLEGLRANTIYF. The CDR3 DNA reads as TGCGCCAGCAGCTTGGAGGGACTCCGGGCAAACACCATATATTTT.

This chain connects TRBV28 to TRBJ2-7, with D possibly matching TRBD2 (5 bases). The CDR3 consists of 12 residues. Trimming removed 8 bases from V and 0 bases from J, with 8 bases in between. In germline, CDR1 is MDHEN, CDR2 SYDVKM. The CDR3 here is CASHRDSYEQYF. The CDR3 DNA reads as TGTGCCAGCCACCGGGACTCCTACGAGCAGTACTTC.

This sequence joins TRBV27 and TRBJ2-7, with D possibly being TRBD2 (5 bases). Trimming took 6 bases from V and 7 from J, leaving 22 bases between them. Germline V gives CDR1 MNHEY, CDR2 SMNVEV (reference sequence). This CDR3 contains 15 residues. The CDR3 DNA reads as TGTGCCAGCAGGGAGCAGAGCGGACGGTTCAGAGAGCAGTACTTC. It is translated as CASREQSGRFREQYF.

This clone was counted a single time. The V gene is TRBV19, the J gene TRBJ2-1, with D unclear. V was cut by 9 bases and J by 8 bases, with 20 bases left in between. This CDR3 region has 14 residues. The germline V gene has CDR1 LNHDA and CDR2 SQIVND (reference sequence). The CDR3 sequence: CASRSGPQIDEQFF. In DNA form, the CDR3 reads TGTGCCAGCCGCTCCGGGCCCCAGATCGATGAGCAGTTCTTC.

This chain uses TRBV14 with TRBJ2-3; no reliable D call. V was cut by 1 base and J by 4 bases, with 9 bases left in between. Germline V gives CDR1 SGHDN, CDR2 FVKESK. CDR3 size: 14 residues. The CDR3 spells CASSQVVGPDTQYF. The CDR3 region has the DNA TGTGCCAGCAGCCAAGTAGTCGGCCCAGATACGCAGTATTTT.

The CDR3: CASTTTPSLALGNEQFF. CDR3 coding DNA: TGTGCCAGCACCACCACCCCCTCGCTAGCCCTAGGGAATGAGCAGTTCTTC. V usage is TRBV5-4 and J usage is TRBJ2-1, with D perhaps TRBD2 (5 bases). V lost 6 bases to trimming and J lost 7 bases, with 26 bases between them. CDR3 length equals 17 residues. Germline loops: CDR1 SGHNT, CDR2 YYREEE (reference sequence).

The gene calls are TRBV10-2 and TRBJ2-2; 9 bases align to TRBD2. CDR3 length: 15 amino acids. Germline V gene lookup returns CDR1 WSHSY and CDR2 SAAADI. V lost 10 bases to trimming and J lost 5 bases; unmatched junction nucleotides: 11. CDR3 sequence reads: CATAERGADTGELFF. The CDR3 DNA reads TGCGCCACCGCAGAGCGGGGGGCAGATACCGGGGAGCTGTTTTTT.

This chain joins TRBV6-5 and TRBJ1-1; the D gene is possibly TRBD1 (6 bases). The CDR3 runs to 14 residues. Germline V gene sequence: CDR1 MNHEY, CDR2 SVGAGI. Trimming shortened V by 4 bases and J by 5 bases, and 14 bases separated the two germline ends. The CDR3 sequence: CASSLARGWTEAFF. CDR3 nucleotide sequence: TGTGCCAGCAGTTTGGCCAGGGGATGGACTGAAGCTTTCTTT.

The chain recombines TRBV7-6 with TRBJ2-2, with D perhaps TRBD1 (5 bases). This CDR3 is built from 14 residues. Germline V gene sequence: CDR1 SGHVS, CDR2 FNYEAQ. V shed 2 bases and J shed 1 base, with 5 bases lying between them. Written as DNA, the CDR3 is TGTGCCAGCAGCTTACAGGGGAACACCGGGGAGCTGTTTTTT. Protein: CASSLQGNTGELFF.

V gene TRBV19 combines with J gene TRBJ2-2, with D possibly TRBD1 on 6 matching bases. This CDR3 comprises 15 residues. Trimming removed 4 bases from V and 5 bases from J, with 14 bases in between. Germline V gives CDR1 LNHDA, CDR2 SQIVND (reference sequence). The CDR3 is CASSTGPGATGELFF. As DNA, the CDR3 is TGTGCCAGTAGTACGGGACCAGGGGCGACCGGGGAGCTGTTTTTT.

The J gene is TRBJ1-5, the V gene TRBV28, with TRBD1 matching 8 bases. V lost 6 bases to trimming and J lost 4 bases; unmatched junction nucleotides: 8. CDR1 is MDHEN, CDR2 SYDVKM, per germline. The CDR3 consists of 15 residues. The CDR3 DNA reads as TGTGCCAGCAGGGCTTGGGACAGGCCAAATCAGCCCCAGCATTTT. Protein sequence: CASRAWDRPNQPQHF.

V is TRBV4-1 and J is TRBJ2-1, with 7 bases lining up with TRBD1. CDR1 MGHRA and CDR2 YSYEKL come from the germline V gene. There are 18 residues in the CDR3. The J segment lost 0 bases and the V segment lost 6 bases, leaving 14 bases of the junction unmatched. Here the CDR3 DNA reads TGCGCCAGCAGTCCGACTCCGGGGACAGCTCACTCCTACAATGAGCAGTTCTTC. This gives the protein CASSPTPGTAHSYNEQFF.

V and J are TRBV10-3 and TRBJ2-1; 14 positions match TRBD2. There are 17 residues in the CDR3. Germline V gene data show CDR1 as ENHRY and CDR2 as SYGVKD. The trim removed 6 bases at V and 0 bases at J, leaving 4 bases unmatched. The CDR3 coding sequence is TGTGCCATCAGCGGGACTAGCGGGAGCTTCTCCTACAATGAGCAGTTCTTC. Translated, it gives CAISGTSGSFSYNEQFF.

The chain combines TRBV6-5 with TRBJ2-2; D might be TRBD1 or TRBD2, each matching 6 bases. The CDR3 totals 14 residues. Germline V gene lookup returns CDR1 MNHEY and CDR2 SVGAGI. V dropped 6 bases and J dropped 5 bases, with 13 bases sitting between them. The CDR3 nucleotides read TGTGCCAGCAGAACGATAGGGGGGACCGGGGAGCTGTTTTTT. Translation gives CASRTIGGTGELFF.

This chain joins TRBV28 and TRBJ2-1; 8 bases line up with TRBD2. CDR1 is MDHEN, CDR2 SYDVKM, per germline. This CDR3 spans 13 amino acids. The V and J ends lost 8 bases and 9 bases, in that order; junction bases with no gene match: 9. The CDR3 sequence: CASASWAGGEQFF. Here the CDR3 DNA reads TGTGCCAGCGCATCCTGGGCGGGGGGTGAGCAGTTCTTC. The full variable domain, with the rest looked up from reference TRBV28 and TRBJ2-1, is DVKVTQSSRYLVKRTGEKVFLECVQDMDHENMFWYRQDPGLGLRLIYFSYDVKMKEKGDIPEGYSVSREKKERFSLILESASTNQTSMYLCASASWAGGEQFFGPGTRLTVL.

This chain's CDR3 is CASSLQNEQFF. CDR3 coding DNA: TGTGCCAGCAGCTTACAAAATGAGCAGTTCTTC. This sequence joins TRBV7-9 and TRBJ2-1; D unresolved. Germline V gene lookup returns CDR1 SEHNR and CDR2 FQNEAQ (reference sequence). The CDR3 runs 11 residues. Trimming stripped 2 bases from V and 7 bases from J, with 3 bases between. Variable domain in full (rest from reference TRBV7-9 and TRBJ2-1): DTGVSQNPRHKITKRGQNVTFRCDPISEHNRLYWYRQTLGQGPEFLTYFQNEAQLEKSRLLSDRFSAERPKGSFSTLEIQRTEQGDSAMYLCASSLQNEQFFGPGTRLTVL.

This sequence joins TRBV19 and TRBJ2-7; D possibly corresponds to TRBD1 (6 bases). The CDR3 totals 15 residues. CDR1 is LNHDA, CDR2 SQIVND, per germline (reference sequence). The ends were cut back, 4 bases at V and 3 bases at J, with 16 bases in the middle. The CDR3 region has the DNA TGTGCCAGTAGTAAAAGCTCGGGGACACTCTACGAGCAGTACTTC. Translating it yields CASSKSSGTLYEQYF.

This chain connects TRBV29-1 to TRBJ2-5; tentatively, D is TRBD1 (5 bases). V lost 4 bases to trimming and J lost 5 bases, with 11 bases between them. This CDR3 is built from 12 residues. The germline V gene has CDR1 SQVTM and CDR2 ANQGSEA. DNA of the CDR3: TGCAGCGTTGGGGGCGCAGGGGAGACCCAGTACTTC. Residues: CSVGGAGETQYF.

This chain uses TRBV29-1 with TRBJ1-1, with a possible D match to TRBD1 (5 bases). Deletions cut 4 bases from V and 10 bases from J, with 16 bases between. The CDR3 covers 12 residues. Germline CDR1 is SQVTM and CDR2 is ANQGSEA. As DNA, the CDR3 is TGCAGCGTTGGGCGGGACCGCGGGGGAGCTTTCTTT. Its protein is CSVGRDRGGAFF.